The 22 T cell receptor beta chains reported below all come from one sample, sequenced in a study of OX40 agonist ivuxolimab in advanced cancers. Produced via immunoSEQ multiplex PCR; TCRdb's table is partial and in-frame only. The table includes approximately 64,000 clones, 70% to 90% detected once. Sequences were derived from CD4+ or CD8+ T cells sorted from blood, sampled in a trial of the OX40 agonist ivuxolimab. These receptors were collected from an adult with an advanced solid tumor such as melanoma, head and neck, liver or kidney cancer.

The chain couples TRBV11-2 to TRBJ2-7; 7 nucleotides match TRBD2. The CDR3 covers 14 residues. Trimming took 5 bases from V and 4 from J; bases not matched to a gene: 8. The germline gives CDR1 SGHAT, CDR2 FQNNGV. The CDR3 DNA reads TGTGCCAGCAGCCCCCCGGGACTACCGTACGAGCAGTACTTC. This encodes CASSPPGLPYEQYF.

This chain links TRBV5-6 with TRBJ1-1; D is unclear. V was clipped by 4 bases and J by 7 bases, with 17 bases between them. CDR1 SGHDT and CDR2 YYEEEE come from the germline V gene. CDR3 size: 14 residues. Here the CDR3 reads CASSGEVEGYEAFF. CDR3 DNA sequence: TGTGCCAGCAGCGGCGAGGTAGAAGGATATGAAGCTTTCTTT.

This sequence joins TRBV7-2 and TRBJ1-6; D is uncertain. V lost 6 bases and J lost 5, with 8 bases in between. CDR1 is SGHTA, CDR2 FQGNSA, per germline. The CDR3 is 13 residues long. The CDR3 DNA reads as TGTGCCAGCAGACCCATTAATAATTCACCCCTCCACTTT. Amino acid sequence: CASRPINNSPLHF.

V is TRBV7-9 and J is TRBJ2-5; tentatively, D is TRBD1 (5 bases). The CDR3 loop spans 14 amino acids. CDR1 and CDR2 from the germline V gene are SEHNR and FQNEAQ (reference sequence). With 5 bases removed from V and 0 bases from J, the gap between germline ends came to 10 bases. In DNA form, the CDR3 reads TGTGCCAGCAGCCTAGGGGTCAACCAAGAGACCCAGTACTTC. It encodes CASSLGVNQETQYF.

The V gene is TRBV28, the J gene TRBJ2-3, with D hard to call. Trimming took off 8 bases at V and 1 base at J, with 7 bases between the two ends. The CDR3 is 12 residues long. Germline-derived CDR1 and CDR2 are MDHEN and SYDVKM. The CDR3 region is CASSEGTDTQYF. The CDR3 coding sequence is TGTGCCAGCTCAGAGGGCACAGATACGCAGTATTTT.

This clone was counted a single time. This sequence joins TRBV5-1 and TRBJ2-2; D remains unclear. V was trimmed by 5 bases and J by 4 bases, leaving 3 bases between them. Germline CDR1 is SGHRS and CDR2 is YFSETQ. This CDR3 is built from 11 residues. CDR3 in amino acids: CASSATGELFF. The CDR3 coding sequence is TGCGCCAGCAGTGCCACCGGGGAGCTGTTTTTT.

In this sample, this clone turned up once. The chain uses TRBV28 and TRBJ2-5, with D tentatively TRBD1 or TRBD2 (5 bases each). The germline CDR1 and CDR2 sequences are MDHEN and SYDVKM. With 7 bases removed from V and 2 bases from J, the gap between germline ends came to 29 bases. The CDR3 consists of 19 residues. The CDR3 DNA follows: TGTGCCAGCACCTACGTTGGGGCTCAGGAGGCTCGACTACAAGAGACCCAGTACTTC. Translating it yields CASTYVGAQEARLQETQYF.

The chain joins TRBV9 to TRBJ1-1; no reliable D call. Trimming stripped 4 bases from V and 1 base from J, with 8 bases between. Germline loops: CDR1 SGDLS, CDR2 YYNGEE. The CDR3 runs 13 residues. CDR3 in DNA: TGTGCCAGCAGCACCAATTCGAACACTGAAGCTTTCTTT. It is translated as CASSTNSNTEAFF.

The rearrangement links TRBV28 to TRBJ2-2; no clear D gene. The germline V and J ends were trimmed by 8 bases and 4 bases, with 8 bases remaining between them. The CDR3 consists of 12 residues. Germline CDR1 is MDHEN and CDR2 is SYDVKM. Written as DNA, the CDR3 is TGTGCCAGCGGAACAGCCACCGGGGAGCTGTTTTTT. Residues: CASGTATGELFF.

This clone was seen a handful of times. V and J are TRBV7-9 and TRBJ2-7; 12 bases map to TRBD2. The ends lost 3 bases at V and 2 bases at J; junction bases unmatched: 2. The CDR3 consists of 15 residues. From germline, CDR1 is SEHNR and CDR2 FQNEAQ (reference sequence). The DNA for the CDR3 is TGTGCCAGCAGCTTCGGACTAGCGGGACCCTACGAGCAGTACTTC. It translates to CASSFGLAGPYEQYF.

The V and J genes are TRBV7-9 and TRBJ2-5; 9 nucleotides line up with TRBD1. V dropped 6 bases and J dropped 5; count of bases not matched to a gene: 7. CDR3 length: 14 amino acids. Looked up from germline, CDR1 is SEHNR and CDR2 is FQNEAQ (reference sequence). DNA for the CDR3: TGTGCCAGCAGTACACGGACAGGGGAGGAGACCCAGTACTTC. It is translated as CASSTRTGEETQYF.

This clone was seen once. This rearrangement joins TRBV7-9 to TRBJ1-3, with a weak D call TRBD1 (5 bases). CDR3 length equals 16 residues. Germline CDR1 reads SEHNR; CDR2 reads FQNEAQ (reference sequence). V was clipped by 3 bases and J by 2 bases, with 14 bases between them. This CDR3 is CASSFSRDSTGNTIYF. CDR3 bases: TGTGCCAGCAGCTTTTCCCGCGACAGCACTGGAAACACCATATATTTT.

The chain recombines TRBV4-2 with TRBJ2-2; D assignment may be TRBD1 or TRBD2 (6 bases each). Deletions cut 6 bases from V and 4 bases from J, with 15 bases between. This CDR3 has 15 amino acids. Germline loops: CDR1 LGHNA, CDR2 YNFKEQ. The CDR3 DNA is TGTGCCAGCAGACTTGGGGGGACAAGCACCGGGGAGCTGTTTTTT. It specifies CASRLGGTSTGELFF.

There are a few counts of this clone. CDR3 protein: CAWRFRVQTDTQYF. CDR3 nucleotides: TGTGCCTGGAGGTTCCGGGTCCAAACAGATACGCAGTATTTT. The chain employs TRBV30 and TRBJ2-3, with D unclear. CDR1 and CDR2 (germline): GTSNPN, SVGIG (reference sequence). The CDR3 consists of 14 residues. The V gene lost 3 bases and the J gene lost 3 bases, with 13 bases spanning the gap.

This chain joins TRBV30 and TRBJ2-2; D uncertain. There are 15 residues in the CDR3. Trimming cost V 3 bases and J 1 base, with 12 bases left between them. CDR1 and CDR2 (germline): GTSNPN, SVGIG (reference sequence). CDR3 coding DNA: TGTGCCTGGAGGTTAACTTGGGAGAACACCGGGGAGCTGTTTTTT. The encoded protein is CAWRLTWENTGELFF. The full variable domain, completed using reference TRBV30 and TRBJ2-2, is SQTIHQWPATLVQPVGSPLSLECTVEGTSNPNLYWYRQAAGRGLQLLFYSVGIGQISSEVPQNLSASRPQDRQFILSSKKLLLSDSGFYLCAWRLTWENTGELFFGEGSRLTVL.

The chain employs TRBV18 and TRBJ2-1; TRBD2 agrees at 8 bases. The CDR3 is 16 residues long. The ends lost 3 bases at V and 3 bases at J; junction bases unmatched: 7. Germline CDR1 and CDR2: KGHSH and LQKENI. In DNA form, the CDR3 reads TGTGCCAGCTCACCTACTCCGGGAGGGCGCTACAATGAGCAGTTCTTC. As protein: CASSPTPGGRYNEQFF. The variable domain in full, completed from reference TRBV18 and TRBJ2-1, reads NAGVMQNPRHLVRRRGQEARLRCSPMKGHSHVYWYRQLPEEGLKFMVYLQKENIIDESGMPKERFSAEFPKEGPSILRIQQVVRGDSAAYFCASSPTPGGRYNEQFFGPGTRLTVL.

This rearrangement joins TRBV5-4 to TRBJ2-7; TRBD2 agrees at 10 bases. This CDR3 has 13 residues. Germline CDR1 is SGHNT and CDR2 is YYREEE (reference sequence). J lost 2 bases, V lost 10 bases, and 6 bases had no gene match. CDR3 region: CALGLAGAYEQYF. CDR3 DNA sequence: TGTGCCCTCGGGCTAGCGGGGGCCTACGAGCAGTACTTC.

The chain recombines TRBV25-1 with TRBJ2-3; 10 bases map to TRBD2. Germline lookup yields CDR1 MGHDK and CDR2 SYGVNS. With 4 bases clipped from V and 3 bases from J, the junction kept 4 bases outside the gene matches. This CDR3 contains 15 residues. CDR3 bases: TGTGCCAGCAGTGTTTTTAGCGGGAGGACAGATACGCAGTATTTT. Translation: CASSVFSGRTDTQYF. Together with reference TRBV25-1 and TRBJ2-3, the CDR3 gives the full variable domain: EADIYQTPRYLVIGTGKKITLECSQTMGHDKMYWYQQDPGMELHLIHYSYGVNSTEKGDLSSESTVSRIRTEHFPLTLESARPSHTSQYLCASSVFSGRTDTQYFGPGTRLTVL.

This chain links TRBV5-1 with TRBJ2-5; D ambiguous. In germline, CDR1 is SGHRS, CDR2 YFSETQ. The ends were cut back, 0 bases at V and 2 bases at J, with 8 bases in the middle. The length of the CDR3 is 14 residues. CDR3 amino acids: CASSLATRQETQYF. The CDR3 region has the DNA TGCGCCAGCAGCTTGGCCACCAGGCAAGAGACCCAGTACTTC.

The chain couples TRBV11-3 to TRBJ2-2; D not certain. Trimming removed 5 bases at V and 4 bases at J, with 8 bases between. CDR1 is SGHNT and CDR2 is YENEEA in the germline V gene. CDR3 length equals 13 residues. The CDR3 region is CASSPRRTGELFF. CDR3 bases: TGTGCCAGCAGCCCCCGCCGCACCGGGGAGCTGTTTTTT.

This clone came up a few times. The chain's CDR3 is CASSLGTTQYF. The CDR3 coding sequence is TGTGCCAGCAGTTTGGGAACGACCCAGTACTTC. This rearrangement joins TRBV28 to TRBJ2-5; no clear D gene. CDR1 and CDR2 from the germline V gene are MDHEN and SYDVKM. Trimming stripped 3 bases from V and 7 bases from J, with 6 bases between. The CDR3 is 11 residues long.

The rearrangement joins TRBV11-2 to TRBJ2-7; D could derive from TRBD1 or TRBD2 (5 bases each). Germline CDR1 reads SGHAT; CDR2 reads FQNNGV. Trimming took 6 bases from V and 2 from J, leaving 17 bases between them. The CDR3 runs 15 residues. The CDR3 coding sequence is TGTGCCAGCAGAAAGCCGGGACGGGCAACCTACGAGCAGTACTTC. It codes for CASRKPGRATYEQYF.